These T cell receptor beta chains were read from a single sample in a study of T cell changes during pregnancy in multiple sclerosis. TCRdb's copy holds only in-frame clones and misses some; the assay was immunoSEQ multiplex PCR. The sample holds around 55,000 clones, 90% to 95% seen once. The sample in question was CD8+ T cells from peripheral blood mononuclear cells, obtained in the third trimester of pregnancy. The source is a female donor with multiple sclerosis, enrolled in a pregnancy study. The CDR3 runs from the conserved cysteine through the conserved F or W. Size is stated for part of the rows, as once, few or many counts, or as a class when the clone is expanded.

>TRBJ2-7|TRBV11-2|.
CASSLADRTPYEQYF
>TRBJ1-2|TRBV9|.
CASSVGGANYGYTF
>TRBJ2-1|TRBV6-6|once
CASSYSIGGYEQFF
>TRBJ2-7|TRBV19|once
CASSPSLGYYEQYF
>TRBJ1-5|TRBV7-8|.
CASSLVPSGPQHF
>TRBJ2-6|TRBV4-2|.
CASSQEWRTEISGANVLTF
>TRBJ1-1|TRBV2|.
CASRENQGMNTEAFF
>TRBJ2-3|TRBV2|.
CASTRTGVTDTQYF
>.|TRBV29-1|.
CSVDGSGVSHEQYF
>TRBJ1-2|TRBV19|.
CASSIGGLKGYTF
>TRBJ2-3|TRBV27|.
CASSLRDSSTDTQYF
>TRBJ2-3|TRBV2|.
CASIPGLAKATDTQYF
>TRBJ2-7|TRBV11-2|once
CASSSELGQEYEQYF
>TRBJ2-1|TRBV5-6|.
CASSFFTQGTYNEQFF
>TRBJ1-2|TRBV6-5|many
CASSYADTYGYTF
>TRBJ2-7|TRBV28|.
CAITAGLQGGYEQYF
>TRBJ2-3|TRBV6-5|.
CASSPSGTITDTQYF